This T cell receptor beta chain came from a study of cytomegalovirus exposure and HLA in healthy donors. This clone came up once. Amplification used 60 Vbeta primers and 13 Jbeta primers. Per the study methods: A later analysis counted 80 million or so unique TCR beta chains, some 11 million shared. The repertoire was sequenced with immunoSEQ multiplex PCR; TCRdb's copy has only in-frame clones and lacks some. For V, J and clone size, that table is used; D and trimming come from the DNA. The data show 80,000 or so clones, around 67% seen once. Sequencing input: PBMCs. The receptor comes from a woman in her forties or fifties in good health and CMV-seropositive.

This CDR3 reads CASSVVFARDGVGAFF. The CDR3 nucleotides are TGTGCCAGCAGCGTAGTTTTCGCGCGGGACGGCGTGGGAGCTTTCTTT. The chain links TRBV9 to TRBJ1-1, with TRBD1 as a possible D gene (5 bases). The CDR3 is 16 residues long. The V gene's germline CDR1 is SGDLS and CDR2 YYNGEE. Trimming removed 0 bases from V and 10 bases from J, with 22 bases in between.